These T cell receptor beta chains were read from a single sample in a study of control samples from healthy donors and cancer patients. TCRdb's copy holds only in-frame clones and misses some; the assay was immunoSEQ multiplex PCR. In the table there are about 120,000 clones, around 88% of which are singletons. The sample was blood. These receptors were collected from a man aged 35 to 55 in good health. Both conserved end residues are part of each CDR3. The D gene is left open where the match is weak. Part of the rows lack a size; the others show once, few, many or a class for expanded clones.

d_call,v_call,clone_size,j_call,cdr3_aa,cdr3_nt
NA,TRBV13,NA,TRBJ2-3,CASTQYGGTDTQYF,TGTGCCAGCACCCAGTACGGGGGCACAGATACGCAGTATTTT
NA,TRBV24-1,NA,TRBJ2-1,CATSDLRSPTYNEQFF,TGTGCCACCAGTGATTTGCGTTCTCCCACCTACAATGAGCAGTTCTTC
NA,TRBV2,NA,TRBJ1-2,CASSEHNYGYTF,TGTGCCAGCAGCGAACACAACTATGGCTACACCTTC
NA,TRBV14,NA,TRBJ1-3,CASSHERRGRKSGNTIYF,TGTGCCAGCAGCCATGAACGGAGGGGGAGGAAATCTGGAAACACCATATATTTT
NA,TRBV29-1,NA,TRBJ2-7,CSAYGRGKSNEQYF,TGCAGCGCTTACGGCCGGGGAAAGAGCAACGAGCAGTACTTC
NA,TRBV24-1,NA,TRBJ2-2,CATSLRGTGELFF,TGTGCCACCAGTCTACGGGGCACCGGGGAGCTGTTTTTT
NA,TRBV9,NA,TRBJ2-2,CASTGGLNTGELFF,TGTGCCAGCACAGGGGGGCTCAACACCGGGGAGCTGTTTTTT
TRBD2,TRBV6-4,NA,TRBJ2-1,CASSEIAGGSSYNEQFF,TGTGCCAGCAGTGAAATAGCGGGGGGGAGCTCCTACAATGAGCAGTTCTTC
TRBD1,TRBV6-4,NA,TRBJ1-2,CASSPGTGNYGYTF,TGTGCCAGCAGTCCCGGGACAGGTAACTATGGCTACACCTTC
NA,TRBV7-3,NA,TRBJ1-1,CASSPGGGTEAFF,TGTGCCAGCAGCCCTGGGGGGGGCACTGAAGCTTTCTTT
NA,TRBV5-5,NA,TRBJ1-1,CASSFETEAFF,TGTGCCAGCAGCTTCGAGACTGAAGCTTTCTTT
NA,TRBV5-6,NA,TRBJ2-1,CASSGEGVPLNEQFF,TGTGCCAGCAGCGGTGAGGGGGTGCCCCTCAATGAGCAGTTCTTC
NA,TRBV19,NA,TRBJ1-5,CASSIEGSAPQHF,TGTGCCAGTAGTATAGAAGGGTCGGCACCCCAGCATTTT
TRBD2,TRBV12-3/TRBV12-4,NA,TRBJ2-7,CASSGGGPEQYF,TGTGCCAGCAGTGGGGGAGGGCCCGAGCAGTACTTC
NA,TRBV7-8,NA,TRBJ1-6,CASSPSTTVPLHF,TGTGCCAGCAGCCCTAGTACCACGGTTCCCCTCCACTTT
NA,TRBV6-6,few,TRBJ2-1,CASSYSNIPGYNEQFF,TGTGCCAGCAGTTACAGCAACATCCCTGGGTACAATGAGCAGTTCTTC
NA,TRBV6-5,NA,TRBJ1-2,CASTMGANYGYTF,TGTGCCAGCACTATGGGAGCTAACTATGGCTACACCTTC
NA,TRBV7-3,NA,TRBJ2-2,CASSLTRENTGELFF,TGTGCCAGCAGCTTAACCAGGGAGAACACCGGGGAGCTGTTTTTT
TRBD1,TRBV12-3/TRBV12-4,NA,TRBJ1-2,CASSPQGGDGYTF,TGTGCCAGCAGTCCCCAGGGGGGTGATGGCTACACCTTC
NA,TRBV7-9,NA,TRBJ1-5,CASSPEGAGSNQPQHF,TGTGCCAGCAGCCCCGAAGGGGCGGGAAGCAATCAGCCCCAGCATTTT
NA,TRBV6-1,NA,TRBJ1-4,CASSEEGTISGKLFF,TGTGCCAGCAGTGAAGAGGGGACTATATCGGGAAAACTGTTTTTT
NA,TRBV11-3,NA,TRBJ2-2,CASSLVQKNTGELFF,TGTGCCAGCAGCTTAGTACAGAAGAACACCGGGGAGCTGTTTTTT
TRBD1,TRBV7-2,NA,TRBJ2-7,CASSSGTGRVEQYF,TGTGCCAGCAGCTCCGGGACAGGCCGAGTCGAGCAGTACTTC
TRBD2,TRBV4-1,NA,TRBJ2-2,CASSQAWLAGVAGELFF,TGCGCCAGCAGCCAAGCTTGGCTAGCGGGGGTCGCCGGGGAGCTGTTTTTT
NA,TRBV3-1/TRBV3-2,few,TRBJ1-2,CASSQTSQGGYTF,TGTGCCAGCAGCCAAACCTCTCAGGGTGGCTACACCTTC
TRBD2,TRBV19,NA,TRBJ2-1,CASTPSGGTNEQFF,TGTGCCAGTACCCCTAGCGGGGGGACGAATGAGCAGTTCTTC
NA,TRBV13,NA,TRBJ1-6,CASRGDGPYSPLHF,TGTGCCAGCAGAGGGGACGGGCCCTATTCACCCCTCCACTTT
TRBD1,TRBV25-1,once,TRBJ2-3,CASSLRTGVDTQYF,TGTGCCAGCAGTCTACGGACAGGGGTTGATACGCAGTATTTT
TRBD2,TRBV4-3,NA,TRBJ2-5,CASSNGLVGETQYF,TGCGCCAGCAGCAACGGACTAGTCGGGGAGACCCAGTACTTC
NA,TRBV5-1,NA,TRBJ1-4,CASSLTAATNEKLFF,TGCGCCAGCAGCTTGACAGCCGCAACTAATGAAAAACTGTTTTTT
TRBD2,TRBV7-2,NA,TRBJ2-1,CASSRGLAGNNEQFF,TGTGCCAGCAGCAGGGGTCTAGCGGGGAACAATGAGCAGTTCTTC
NA,TRBV7-6,NA,TRBJ2-2,CASSSRRGQNTGELFF,TGTGCCAGCAGCTCCCGGAGGGGTCAGAACACCGGGGAGCTGTTTTTT
TRBD2,TRBV7-3,NA,TRBJ2-3,CASSPHSGGVTDTQYF,TGTGCCAGCAGCCCGCATAGCGGGGGGGTCACAGATACGCAGTATTTT
NA,TRBV4-3,NA,TRBJ2-3,CASSQDGGGTFTDTQYF,TGCGCCAGCAGCCAAGATGGGGGGGGCACCTTCACAGATACGCAGTATTTT
TRBD1,TRBV18,NA,TRBJ1-5,CASSPRGTADQPQHF,TGTGCCAGCTCACCACGTGGGACAGCTGATCAGCCCCAGCATTTT
NA,TRBV4-3,few,TRBJ1-6,CASSQESQIQGNSPLHF,TGCGCCAGCAGCCAAGAAAGTCAAATACAGGGAAATTCACCCCTCCACTTT
TRBD2,TRBV7-3,once,TRBJ2-3,CASSFSGLSTDTQYF,TGTGCCAGCAGCTTTAGCGGGCTCAGCACAGATACGCAGTATTTT
NA,TRBV4-1,NA,TRBJ2-2,CASSQDRYTGELFF,TGCGCCAGCAGCCAAGATCGATACACCGGGGAGCTGTTTTTT
NA,TRBV9,NA,TRBJ2-6,CASSVPAGRGALSGANVLTF,TGTGCCAGCAGCGTTCCCGCGGGGCGGGGAGCCCTATCTGGGGCCAACGTCCTGACTTTC
NA,TRBV19,NA,TRBJ2-2,CASSTPTGRRTGELFF,TGTGCCAGTAGTACGCCGACAGGGAGGCGAACCGGGGAGCTGTTTTTT
NA,TRBV5-1,NA,TRBJ2-2,CASSLAVQGTGELFF,TGCGCCAGCAGCTTGGCCGTTCAGGGGACCGGGGAGCTGTTTTTT
TRBD1,TRBV19,NA,TRBJ1-2,CASSPLDRALYTF,TGTGCCAGTAGTCCTCTGGACAGGGCCTTGTACACCTTC
NA,TRBV30,NA,TRBJ1-4,CAWSGTAGEKLFF,TGTGCCTGGAGTGGGACCGCTGGCGAAAAACTGTTTTTT
TRBD1,TRBV7-3,NA,TRBJ2-7,CASSNDRGAYEQYF,TGTGCCAGCAGCAATGACAGGGGGGCCTACGAGCAGTACTTC
TRBD1,TRBV10-1,NA,TRBJ2-3,CASSLRTGGTDTQYF,TGCGCCAGCAGTCTCCGGACAGGGGGCACAGATACGCAGTATTTT
NA,TRBV28,NA,TRBJ1-5,CASRKGNSNQPQHF,TGTGCCAGCAGAAAGGGGAATAGCAATCAGCCCCAGCATTTT
NA,TRBV20-1,NA,TRBJ2-7,CSATPYEQYF,TGCAGTGCCACCCCCTACGAGCAGTACTTC
NA,TRBV6-5,once,TRBJ1-3,CASSRVSGNTIYF,TGTGCCAGCAGTAGGGTCTCTGGAAACACCATATATTTT
NA,TRBV4-1,NA,TRBJ1-2,CASSQDITYGYTF,TGCGCCAGCAGCCAAGATATCACATATGGCTACACCTTC
NA,TRBV7-9,NA,TRBJ1-1,CASRAMNTEAFF,TGTGCCAGCCGGGCCATGAACACTGAAGCTTTCTTT
TRBD2,TRBV11-1,NA,TRBJ2-1,CASSSGLAGGIEQFF,TGTGCCAGCAGCTCGGGACTAGCGGGGGGAATTGAGCAGTTCTTC
NA,TRBV19,few,TRBJ1-2,CASKRRFIF,TGTGCCAGTAAGAGAAGGTTTATCTTC
NA,TRBV7-8,NA,TRBJ1-6,CASSPGGWSTPLHF,TGTGCCAGCAGCCCGGGAGGGTGGTCGACACCCCTCCACTTT
NA,TRBV7-9,NA,TRBJ2-5,CASSLPHNGETQYF,TGTGCCAGCAGCTTACCCCACAATGGAGAGACCCAGTACTTC
NA,TRBV19,NA,TRBJ1-6,CASSRRTATRGSTSPLHF,TGTGCCAGTAGTAGACGGACAGCCACGAGGGGATCTACTTCACCCCTCCACTTT
NA,TRBV12-3/TRBV12-4,NA,TRBJ2-2,CASGPWGSGELFF,TGTGCCAGCGGACCCTGGGGTAGCGGGGAGCTGTTTTTT